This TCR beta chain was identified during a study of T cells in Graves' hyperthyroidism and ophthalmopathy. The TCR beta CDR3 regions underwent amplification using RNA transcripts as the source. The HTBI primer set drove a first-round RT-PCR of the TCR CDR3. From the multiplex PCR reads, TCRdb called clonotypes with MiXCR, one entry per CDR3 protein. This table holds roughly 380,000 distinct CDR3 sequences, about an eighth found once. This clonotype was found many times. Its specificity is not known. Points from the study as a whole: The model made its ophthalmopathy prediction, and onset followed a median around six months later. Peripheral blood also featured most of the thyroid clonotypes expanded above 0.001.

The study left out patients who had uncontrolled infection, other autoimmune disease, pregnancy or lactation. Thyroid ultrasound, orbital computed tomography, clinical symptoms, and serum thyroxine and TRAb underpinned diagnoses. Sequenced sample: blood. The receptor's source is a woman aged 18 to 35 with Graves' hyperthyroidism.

CDR3 sequence (DNA): TGCAGTGCTAGTCGTAGCGTCGTTGGCTATGGCTACACCTTC. Residues: CSASRSVVGYGYTF. The chain has TRBV20-1 and TRBJ1-2, with D unclear. Germline V gene sequence: CDR1 DFQATT, CDR2 SNEGSKA (reference sequence). CDR3 length: 14 amino acids. V was shortened by 3 bases and J by 4 bases, with 15 bases between the two germline ends.